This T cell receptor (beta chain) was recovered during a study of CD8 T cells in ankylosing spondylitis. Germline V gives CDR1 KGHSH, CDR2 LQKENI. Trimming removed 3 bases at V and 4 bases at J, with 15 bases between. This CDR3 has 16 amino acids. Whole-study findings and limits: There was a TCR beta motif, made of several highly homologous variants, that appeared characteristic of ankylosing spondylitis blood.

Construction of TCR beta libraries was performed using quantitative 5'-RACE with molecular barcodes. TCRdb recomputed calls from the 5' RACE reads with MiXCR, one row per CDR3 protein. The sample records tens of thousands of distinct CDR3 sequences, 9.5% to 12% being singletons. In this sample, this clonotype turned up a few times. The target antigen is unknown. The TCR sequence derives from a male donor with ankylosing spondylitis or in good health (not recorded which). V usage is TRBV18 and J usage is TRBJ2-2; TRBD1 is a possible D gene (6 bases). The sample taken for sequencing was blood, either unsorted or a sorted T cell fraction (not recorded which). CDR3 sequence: CASSPNTGISTGELFF. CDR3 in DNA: TGTGCCAGCTCACCGAATACAGGGATTAGCACCGGGGAGCTGTTTTTT. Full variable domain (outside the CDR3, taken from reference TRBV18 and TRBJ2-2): NAGVMQNPRHLVRRRGQEARLRCSPMKGHSHVYWYRQLPEEGLKFMVYLQKENIIDESGMPKERFSAEFPKEGPSILRIQQVVRGDSAAYFCASSPNTGISTGELFFGEGSRLTVL.